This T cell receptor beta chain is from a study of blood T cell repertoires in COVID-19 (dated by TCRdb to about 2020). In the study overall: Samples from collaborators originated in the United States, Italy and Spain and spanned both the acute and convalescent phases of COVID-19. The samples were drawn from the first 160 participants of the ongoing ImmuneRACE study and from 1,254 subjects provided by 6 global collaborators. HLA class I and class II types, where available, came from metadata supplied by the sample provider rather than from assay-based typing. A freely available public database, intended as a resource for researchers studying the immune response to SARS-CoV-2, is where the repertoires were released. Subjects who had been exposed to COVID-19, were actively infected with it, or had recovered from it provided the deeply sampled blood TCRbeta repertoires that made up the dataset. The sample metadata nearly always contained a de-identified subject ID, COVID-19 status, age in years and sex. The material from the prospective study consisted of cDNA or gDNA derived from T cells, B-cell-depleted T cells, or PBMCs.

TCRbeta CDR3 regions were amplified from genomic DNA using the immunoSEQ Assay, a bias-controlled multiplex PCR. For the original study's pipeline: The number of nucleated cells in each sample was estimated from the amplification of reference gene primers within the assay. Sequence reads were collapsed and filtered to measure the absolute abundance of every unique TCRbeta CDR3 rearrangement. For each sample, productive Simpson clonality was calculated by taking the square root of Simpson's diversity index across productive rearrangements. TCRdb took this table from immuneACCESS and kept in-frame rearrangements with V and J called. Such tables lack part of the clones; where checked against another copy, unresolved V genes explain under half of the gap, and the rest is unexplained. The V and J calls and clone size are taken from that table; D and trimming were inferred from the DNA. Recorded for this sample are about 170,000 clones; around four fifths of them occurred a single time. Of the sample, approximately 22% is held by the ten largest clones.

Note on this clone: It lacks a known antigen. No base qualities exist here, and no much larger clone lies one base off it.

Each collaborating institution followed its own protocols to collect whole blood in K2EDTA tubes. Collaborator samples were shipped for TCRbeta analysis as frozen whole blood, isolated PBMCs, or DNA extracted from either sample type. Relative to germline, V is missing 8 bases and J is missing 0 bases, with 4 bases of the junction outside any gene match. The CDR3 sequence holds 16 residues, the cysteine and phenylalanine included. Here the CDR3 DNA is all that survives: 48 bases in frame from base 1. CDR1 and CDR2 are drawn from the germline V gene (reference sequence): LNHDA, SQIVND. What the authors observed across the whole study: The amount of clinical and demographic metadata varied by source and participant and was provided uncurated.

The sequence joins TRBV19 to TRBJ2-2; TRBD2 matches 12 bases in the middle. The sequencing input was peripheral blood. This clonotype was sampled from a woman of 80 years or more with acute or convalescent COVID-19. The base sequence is TGTGCCAGTGGGACTAGCGGGCTTACGAACACCGGGGAGCTGTTTTTT. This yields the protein CASGTSGLTNTGELFF.